The sequence of this T cell receptor (beta chain) was determined in a study of CD8 T cells in acute hepatitis C reinfection (dated by TCRdb to the early 2020s). Context from the whole study: This study examined the TCRbeta repertoire of CD8+ T cells that recognize the HCV NS3-1073 epitope, both during acute infection and after viral clearance. Several spontaneous resolvers provided paired acute and follow-up samples.

Taken from the germline V gene (reference sequence), the CDR1 and CDR2 loops are SGHAT and FQDESV. Taken from cysteine to phenylalanine, the CDR3 has 15 residues. Of all the DNA, just the CDR3 is kept, 45 bases in frame from base 1. At the junction V is shortened by 1 base and J by 5 bases, with 15 bases in between. The time point label of this sample denotes: naive CD8 control sorted from an acute-time-point sample. Enrolled in the Montreal Hepatitis C Cohort (HEPCO) in Canada, the donors were people who inject drugs, and these donors were followed every 3 months. Acute primary HCV infection was defined as a positive HCV RNA or antibody test after a negative test within the previous 24 weeks. CD3, CD8 and CD45RO antibodies were used for surface staining, and dead cells were excluded with an aqua fixable dye. The cohort also included about 6 subjects who developed chronic infection, defined as HCV RNA positivity at 24 weeks. Once thawed from cryostorage, peripheral blood mononuclear cells underwent negative selection via the MACS CD8+ T cell Isolation Kit to obtain CD8+ T cells. Cells were sorted on a BD FACSAria II cell sorter.

Summary of the overall study and its limitations: Regardless of outcome, about a dozen public clonotypes were found, and one public clonotype used V04-02/J02-02. CDR3 sequences shared with other epitopes were rare, and differing sequencing approaches may have limited exact matching. All groups preferentially used the TRBV04 and TRBV06 gene families, and overrepresentation in the naive pool did not explain this preferential usage. Because bulk sequencing was performed on the TCRbeta chain only, alphabeta pairing of public clonotypes could not be determined. The NS3-1073 specific repertoires were highly diverse, and diversity did not differ significantly among acute resolver, follow-up resolver and acute chronic samples. Follow-up repertoires were not available for chronically infected subjects, because NS3-1073 specific cells were too rare to be sorted.

Comment on this clone: This clone's antigen is unknown. Base qualities are missing; no much larger clone stands one base away.

The FACS-sorted cells had their genomic DNA extracted, and the commercial immunoSEQ service was used to sequence the TCRbeta chains. Per the original workflow: ImmunoSEQ Analyzer software v3.0 and R v3.5.1 were used to analyze the repertoire data. Sequences containing stop codons or out-of-frame rearrangements were removed, so only productive rearrangements were analyzed. The sequencing provider supplied the Simpson diversity, Shannon entropy, CDR3 length and nucleotide addition metrics. Based on frequency, clonotypes were placed into dominant, sub-dominant, low or lowest abundance groups, and clonotypes under 0.1% were left out of most analyses. A CDR3 amino acid clonotype was called public if the clonotype appeared in at least two subjects at a cumulative frequency of at least 0.5%. In TCRdb, the immuneACCESS table is reduced to in-frame sequences with V and J assigned. These tables do not hold every clone; where another copy was compared, an unresolved V gene accounts for under half, and the others remain unexplained. That table supplies the V and J calls and clone size; D and trimming were determined from the DNA. Within this sample are some 38,000 clones, with 80% to 90% of them counted one time only. Roughly 0.46% of the sample goes to the ten largest clones.

The sequence is built from TRBV11-1 and TRBJ2-7; the D segment cannot be called with confidence. The receptor was derived from a man aged 25 to 40 with chronic hepatitis C. Specimen: naive CD8+ T cells from PBMCs. The cell subset or site label, read with the paper, signifies: sorted total naive CD45RO-negative CD8+ T cells. The DNA reads as follows: TGTGCCAGCAGCTTAGGGATTGCGAGTTTCGACGAGCAGTACTTC. Its protein reads: CASSLGIASFDEQYF.